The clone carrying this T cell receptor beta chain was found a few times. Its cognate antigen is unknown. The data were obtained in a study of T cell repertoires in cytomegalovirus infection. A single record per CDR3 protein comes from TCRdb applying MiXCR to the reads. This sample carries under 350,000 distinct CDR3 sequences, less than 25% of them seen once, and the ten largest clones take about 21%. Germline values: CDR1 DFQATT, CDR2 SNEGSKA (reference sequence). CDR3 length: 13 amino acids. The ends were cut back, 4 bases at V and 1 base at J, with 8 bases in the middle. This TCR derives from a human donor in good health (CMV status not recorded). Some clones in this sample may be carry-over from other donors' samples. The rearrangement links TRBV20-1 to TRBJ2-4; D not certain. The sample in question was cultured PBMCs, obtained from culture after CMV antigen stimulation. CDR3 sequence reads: CSATIPAKNIQYF. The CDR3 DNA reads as TGCAGTGCTACAATCCCGGCCAAAAACATTCAGTACTTC.